The clone carrying this T cell receptor (beta chain) occurred a few times. The CDR3 totals 16 residues. The germline gives CDR1 SGHAT, CDR2 FQNNGV. V lost 3 bases to trimming and J lost 0 bases, with 12 bases between them. The sample belongs to a study of blood T cell repertoires in COVID-19. Method: immunoSEQ multiplex PCR; TCRdb's copy keeps in-frame clones and lacks some. Seen here are approximately 39,000 clones, around 87% observed once, and the top ten hold 24%. The receptor was derived from a man between 50 and 59 years old with active or convalescent COVID-19. The chain carries TRBV11-2 and TRBJ1-3, with TRBD1 as a possible D gene (5 bases). The source material was peripheral blood. The DNA for the CDR3 is TGTGCCAGCAGCTTTCGCGGGGGTCCCTCTGGAAACACCATATATTTT. Its translation: CASSFRGGPSGNTIYF.